This T cell receptor (beta chain) emerged from a study of tumor-infiltrating lymphocytes in glioblastoma multiforme. Points from the study as a whole: The TCR and somatic mutation analysis included just one glioblastoma patient. No surface-marker sorting into functional T cell subtypes was done.

About this clonotype: Its antigen is unknown.

The V end was cut by 8 bases, the J end by 1 base, with 9 bases between. The CDR3 runs 12 residues. Looked up from germline, CDR1 is SGHNT and CDR2 is YENEEA. TCR beta libraries were built from RNA through three nested multiplex PCR rounds using modified ARM-PCR. TCRB-specific cDNA synthesis used around 0.5 ug of total RNA. These TCRB libraries lack any described unique molecular identifiers. TCRdb reprocessed the multiplex PCR reads via MiXCR and lists one record per CDR3 protein. The sample lists about 9,600 distinct CDR3 sequences; 67% were seen once. The receptor was isolated from a male donor with glioblastoma. The sample comprised brain tumor tissue. The genes are TRBV11-3 and TRBJ2-7; D is uncertain. CDR3 DNA: TGTGCCAGCGGGATGTTATCCTACGAGCAGTACTTC. It codes for CASGMLSYEQYF.